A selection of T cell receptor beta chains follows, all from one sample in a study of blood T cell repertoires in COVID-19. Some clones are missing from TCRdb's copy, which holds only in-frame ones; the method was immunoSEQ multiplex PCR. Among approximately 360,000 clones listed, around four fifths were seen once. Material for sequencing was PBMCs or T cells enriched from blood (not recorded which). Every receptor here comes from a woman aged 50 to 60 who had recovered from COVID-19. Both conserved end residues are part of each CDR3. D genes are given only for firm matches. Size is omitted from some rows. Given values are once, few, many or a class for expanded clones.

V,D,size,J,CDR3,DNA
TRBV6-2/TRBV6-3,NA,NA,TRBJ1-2,CASSYWPGYGYTF,TGTGCCAGCAGTTACTGGCCAGGCTATGGCTACACCTTC
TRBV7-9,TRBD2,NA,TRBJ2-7,CASSLGREGHYEQYF,TGTGCCAGCAGCTTAGGGCGGGAGGGCCACTACGAGCAGTACTTC
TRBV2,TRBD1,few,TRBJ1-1,CASSAGTGRRKGTEAFF,TGTGCCAGCAGTGCCGGGACAGGGAGGAGGAAGGGCACTGAAGCTTTCTTT
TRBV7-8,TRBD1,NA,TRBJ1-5,CASSSADREKRNQPQHF,TGTGCCAGCAGCTCCGCGGACAGGGAAAAGCGAAATCAGCCCCAGCATTTT
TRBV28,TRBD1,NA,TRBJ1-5,CASSLTGGSQPQHF,TGTGCCAGCAGTTTAACAGGGGGATCTCAGCCCCAGCATTTT
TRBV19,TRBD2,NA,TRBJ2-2,CASSGTISTGELFF,TGTGCCAGCTCCGGGACTATATCCACCGGGGAGCTGTTTTTT
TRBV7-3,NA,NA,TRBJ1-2,CASSLGGGYGYTF,TGTGCCAGCAGCTTAGGGGGAGGCTATGGCTACACCTTC
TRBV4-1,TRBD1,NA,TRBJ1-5,CASSQGQGSQPQHF,TGCGCCAGCAGCCAGGGACAGGGGTCTCAGCCCCAGCATTTT
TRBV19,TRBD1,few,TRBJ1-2,CASRAPGQGAGGYTF,TGTGCCAGTAGAGCCCCGGGACAGGGGGCCGGTGGCTACACCTTC
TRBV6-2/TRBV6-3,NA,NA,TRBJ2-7,CASSLLGGYEQYF,TGTGCCAGCAGCCTACTAGGGGGTTACGAGCAGTACTTC
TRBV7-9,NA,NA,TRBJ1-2,CASSRPGFYGYTF,TGTGCCAGCAGCCGACCCGGGTTTTATGGCTACACCTTC
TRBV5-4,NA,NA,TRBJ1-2,CASSPGSGENYGYTF,TGTGCCAGCAGCCCTGGGTCGGGAGAGAACTATGGCTACACCTTC
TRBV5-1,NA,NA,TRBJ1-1,CASSLIGGVDTEAFF,TGCGCCAGCAGCTTAATTGGGGGCGTAGACACTGAAGCTTTCTTT
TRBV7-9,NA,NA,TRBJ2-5,CASSFSQETQYF,TGTGCCAGCAGCTTCAGCCAAGAGACCCAGTACTTC
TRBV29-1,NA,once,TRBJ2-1,CSVGLGGGAYNEQFF,TGCAGCGTTGGATTAGGGGGAGGGGCGTACAATGAGCAGTTCTTC
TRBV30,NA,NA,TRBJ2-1,CAWSEGGGRLLF,TGTGCCTGGAGTGAAGGGGGAGGGAGATTGCTCTTC
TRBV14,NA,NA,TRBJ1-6,CASSLAQGTNSPLHF,TGTGCCAGCAGCCTGGCGCAGGGAACCAATTCACCCCTCCACTTT
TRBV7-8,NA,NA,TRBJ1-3,CASSLGVVAGNTIYF,TGTGCCAGCAGCTTGGGAGTTGTGGCGGGAAACACCATATATTTT
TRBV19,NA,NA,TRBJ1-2,CASMEGGPPYGYTF,TGTGCCAGTATGGAGGGGGGGCCTCCTTATGGCTACACCTTC
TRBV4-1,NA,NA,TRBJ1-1,CASSQDSPTGLLTEAFF,TGCGCCAGCAGCCAAGATTCCCCTACAGGGTTGTTGACTGAAGCTTTCTTT
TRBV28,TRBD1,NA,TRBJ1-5,CASSSGTGGLVGNQPQHF,TGTGCCAGCAGTTCCGGGACAGGGGGCTTGGTGGGCAATCAGCCCCAGCATTTT
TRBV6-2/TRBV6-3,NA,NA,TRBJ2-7,CASSYVGALYEQYF,TGTGCCAGCAGTTACGTGGGGGCGCTTTACGAGCAGTACTTC
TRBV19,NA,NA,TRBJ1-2,CASSIGAGYGYTF,TGTGCCAGTAGTATTGGGGCAGGCTATGGCTACACCTTC
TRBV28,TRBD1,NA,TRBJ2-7,CASSFGTASHEQYF,TGTGCCAGCAGTTTCGGGACAGCCTCCCACGAGCAGTACTTC
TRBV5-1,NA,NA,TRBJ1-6,CASSLRGSNSPLHF,TGCGCCAGCAGCTTAAGGGGAAGTAATTCACCCCTCCACTTT
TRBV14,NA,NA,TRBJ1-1,CASSHAGLNTEAFF,TGTGCCAGCAGCCACGCAGGGCTGAACACTGAAGCTTTCTTT
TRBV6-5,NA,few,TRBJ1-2,CASSSRTDRNYGYTF,TGTGCCAGCAGTTCCCGGACAGACCGAAACTATGGCTACACCTTC
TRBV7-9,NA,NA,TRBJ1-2,CASDTQNNYGYTF,TGTGCCAGCGATACCCAGAATAACTATGGCTACACCTTC
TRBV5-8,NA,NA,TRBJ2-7,CASSLSPYSQGSYEQYF,TGTGCCAGCAGTTTGAGTCCTTATTCTCAGGGCTCCTACGAGCAGTACTTC
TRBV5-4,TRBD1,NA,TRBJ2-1,CASSMGTVKIQYNEQFF,TGTGCCAGCAGCATGGGGACAGTCAAAATACAATACAATGAGCAGTTCTTC
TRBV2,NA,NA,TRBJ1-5,CASSEATGVGNQPQHF,TGTGCCAGCAGTGAAGCGACGGGGGTCGGCAATCAGCCCCAGCATTTT
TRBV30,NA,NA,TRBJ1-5,CAWRGYDAMPQHF,TGTGCCTGGAGGGGCTACGATGCAATGCCCCAGCATTTT
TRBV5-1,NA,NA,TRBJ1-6,CASSPGQQNSPLHF,TGCGCCAGCAGCCCCGGACAGCAGAATTCACCCCTCCACTTT
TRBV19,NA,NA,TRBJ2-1,CASRSSYNEQFF,TGTGCCAGTAGGAGCTCCTACAATGAGCAGTTCTTC
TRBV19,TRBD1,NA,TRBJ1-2,CASSILDRVEGSDGYTF,TGTGCCAGTAGTATTCTGGACAGGGTGGAGGGTTCGGATGGCTACACCTTC
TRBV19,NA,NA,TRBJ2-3,CASSIDRAGTQYF,TGTGCCAGTAGTATAGATCGCGCAGGGACGCAGTATTTT
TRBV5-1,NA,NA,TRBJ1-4,CASSPIGQAGEKLFF,TGCGCCAGCAGCCCTATCGGTCAGGCGGGCGAAAAACTGTTTTTT
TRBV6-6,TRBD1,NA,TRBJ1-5,CASSSHRTGSNQPQHF,TGTGCCAGCAGTTCCCACAGGACAGGGAGCAATCAGCCCCAGCATTTT
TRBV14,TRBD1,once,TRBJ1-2,CASRDPGQGVYGYTF,TGTGCCAGCAGAGATCCGGGACAGGGGGTCTATGGCTACACCTTC
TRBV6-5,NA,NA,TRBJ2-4,CASTLTDNKNIQYF,TGTGCCAGCACCCTGACAGATAACAAAAACATTCAGTACTTC
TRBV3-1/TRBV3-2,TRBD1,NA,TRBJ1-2,CASSQDQGVYGYTF,TGTGCCAGCAGCCAAGATCAGGGGGTCTATGGCTACACCTTC
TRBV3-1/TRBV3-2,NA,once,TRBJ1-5,CASSQDPSVQGTYSNQPQHF,TGTGCCAGCAGCCAAGATCCGTCGGTTCAGGGGACCTATAGCAATCAGCCCCAGCATTTT
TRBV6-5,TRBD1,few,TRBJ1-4,CASSYSYDRGREKLFF,TGTGCCAGCAGTTACTCGTACGACAGGGGGCGAGAAAAACTGTTTTTT
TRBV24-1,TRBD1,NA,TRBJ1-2,CATSDGGGQHGYTF,TGTGCCACCAGTGATGGAGGGGGACAGCACGGCTACACCTTC
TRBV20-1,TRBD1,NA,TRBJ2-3,CSASLATGADTQYF,TGCAGTGCTAGTCTAGCGACAGGGGCAGATACGCAGTATTTT
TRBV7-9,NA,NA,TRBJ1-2,CASSSTDSYGYTF,TGTGCCAGCAGCTCTACGGACAGTTATGGCTACACCTTC